The 10 T cell receptor beta chains given below trace back to one sample, sequenced in a study of T cells in Graves' hyperthyroidism and ophthalmopathy. Amplification of TCR beta CDR3 regions was performed using RNA transcripts as template. The HTBI primer set drove a first-round RT-PCR of the TCR CDR3. TCRdb re-called the multiplex PCR reads through MiXCR, storing one row per CDR3 protein. The repertoire holds about 540,000 distinct CDR3 sequences, with under 60% as singletons. The sample comprised peripheral blood or thyroid tissue (not recorded which). The receptors were sampled from a woman in her late teens or twenties with Graves' hyperthyroidism.

The chain couples TRBV6-1 to TRBJ2-3; weak D call: TRBD1 (8 bases). The germline CDR1 and CDR2 sequences are MNHNS and SASEGT. The CDR3 contains 15 residues. V dropped 6 bases and J dropped 0 bases, with 13 bases sitting between them. The CDR3, as DNA: TGTGCCAGCAGGGGGGGGGACAGGAGCACAGATACGCAGTATTTT. Translation gives CASRGGDRSTDTQYF.

The chain recombines TRBV7-9 with TRBJ2-7; 14 bases map to TRBD2. V was clipped by 4 bases and J by 0 bases; unmatched bases: 2. CDR1 is SEHNR, CDR2 FQNEAQ, per germline (reference sequence). This CDR3 region has 16 residues. CDR3 residues: CASSSGTSGSSYEQYF. CDR3 DNA: TGTGCCAGCAGCTCCGGGACTAGCGGGAGCTCCTACGAGCAGTACTTC.

The genes are TRBV7-9 and TRBJ1-4, with TRBD1 matching 7 bases. This CDR3 has 16 amino acids. The germline CDR1 and CDR2 sequences are SEHNR and FQNEAQ (reference sequence). J was trimmed by 7 bases and V by 1 base; bases with no gene match: 9. The CDR3 protein is CASSLGHRGKSEKLFF. The CDR3 DNA follows: TGTGCCAGCAGCTTAGGGCACAGGGGAAAGAGTGAAAAACTGTTTTTT.

In this sample, this clonotype turned up once. Mismatch with germline at one junction end may stem from a read error. V and J are TRBV7-9 and TRBJ2-7; the D is unclear. The CDR3 runs 14 residues. Germline CDR1 SEHNR, CDR2 FQNEAQ (reference sequence). The CDR3 loop reads CASSQGTAYVEQYF. The CDR3 DNA reads as TGCGCCAGCAGCCAAGGAACAGCTTACGTAGAGCAGTACTTC.

The sample holds one count of this clonotype. The chain uses TRBV29-1 and TRBJ2-5; 9 bases are shared with TRBD1. The ends lost 4 bases at V and 2 bases at J; junction bases unmatched: 5. Germline CDR1 is SQVTM and CDR2 is ANQGSEA. This CDR3 is built from 14 residues. CDR3 in DNA: TGCAGCGTTGTGTCCGACAGGGGGCAAGAGACCCAGTACTTC. Residues: CSVVSDRGQETQYF.

This clonotype was observed many times. The V gene is TRBV29-1, the J gene TRBJ1-1, with D uncertain. The CDR3 sequence is 12 residues long. Germline lookup yields CDR1 SQVTM and CDR2 ANQGSEA. With 4 bases removed from V and 1 base from J, the gap between germline ends came to 7 bases. The CDR3 bases are TGCAGCGTTGTTACGGCGAACACTGAAGCTTTCTTT. It yields the protein CSVVTANTEAFF. Using reference TRBV29-1 and TRBJ1-1 for the parts outside the CDR3, the full variable domain is SAVISQKPSRDICQRGTSLTIQCQVDSQVTMMFWYRQQPGQSLTLIATANQGSEATYESGFVIDKFPISRPNLTFSTLTVSNMSPEDSSIYLCSVVTANTEAFFGQGTRLTVV.

This chain uses TRBV11-3 with TRBJ1-2, with TRBD1 as a possible D gene (5 bases). CDR3 length: 12 residues. Germline CDR1 is SGHNT and CDR2 is YENEEA. The V gene lost 5 bases and the J gene lost 8 bases, with 12 bases spanning the gap. The CDR3 DNA is TGTGCCAGCAGCGCGTTGGCAGGGGGCTACACCTTC. It codes for CASSALAGGYTF. The full variable domain, its missing parts supplied by reference TRBV11-3 and TRBJ1-2, is EAGVVQSPRYKIIEKKQPVAFWCNPISGHNTLYWYLQNLGQGPELLIRYENEEAVDDSQLPKDRFSAERLKGVDSTLKIQPAELGDSAVYLCASSALAGGYTFGSGTRLTVV.

This clonotype was seen many times. The chain links TRBV15 to TRBJ2-7, with 11 bases fitting TRBD2. The CDR3 has 16 residues. Germline CDR1 and CDR2: LNHNV and YYDKDF (reference sequence). Losses at the gene ends were 0 bases for V and 4 bases for J; bases not matched to a gene: 5. CDR3 sequence: CATSRDRLAGGYEQYF. The CDR3 DNA reads as TGTGCCACCAGCAGAGATCGGCTAGCGGGAGGATACGAGCAGTACTTC.

The chain uses TRBV19 and TRBJ2-7, with 7 nucleotides matching TRBD1. The V gene's germline CDR1 is LNHDA and CDR2 SQIVND (reference sequence). This CDR3 is built from 14 residues. The V gene end was trimmed by 5 bases and the J gene end by 4 bases; junction bases not matched to a gene: 8. The CDR3 bases are TGTGCCAGTAGTGCATCCGGGACAGTTTACGAGCAGTACTTC. This sequence encodes CASSASGTVYEQYF.

In its sample, this clonotype was seen a few times. The chain uses TRBV7-2 and TRBJ1-5, with D possibly TRBD1 on 6 matching bases. V was clipped by 6 bases and J by 0 bases, with 15 bases between them. This CDR3 spans 16 amino acids. Germline loops: CDR1 SGHTA, CDR2 FQGNSA. CDR3 region: CASSIRGQTSNQPQHF. CDR3 in DNA: TGTGCCAGCAGTATTAGGGGACAAACTAGCAATCAGCCCCAGCATTTT.